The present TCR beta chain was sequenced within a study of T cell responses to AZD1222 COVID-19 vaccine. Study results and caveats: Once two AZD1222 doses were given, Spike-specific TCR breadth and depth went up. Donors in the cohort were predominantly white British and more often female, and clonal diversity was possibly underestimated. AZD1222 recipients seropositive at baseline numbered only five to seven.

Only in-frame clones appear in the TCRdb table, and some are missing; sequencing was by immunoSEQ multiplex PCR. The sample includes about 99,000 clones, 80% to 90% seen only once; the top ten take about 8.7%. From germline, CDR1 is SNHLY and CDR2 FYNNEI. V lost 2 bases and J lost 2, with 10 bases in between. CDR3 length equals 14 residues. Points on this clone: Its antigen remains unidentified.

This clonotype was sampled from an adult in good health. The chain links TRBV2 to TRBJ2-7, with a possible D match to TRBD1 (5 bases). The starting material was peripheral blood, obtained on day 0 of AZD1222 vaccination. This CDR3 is CASSEPRQTYEQYF. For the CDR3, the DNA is TGTGCCAGCAGTGAACCCAGACAGACCTACGAGCAGTACTTC. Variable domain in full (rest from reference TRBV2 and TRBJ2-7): EPEVTQTPSHQVTQMGQEVILRCVPISNHLYFYWYRQILGQKVEFLVSFYNNEISEKSEIFDDQFSVERPDGSNFTLKIRSTKLEDSAMYFCASSEPRQTYEQYFGPGTRLTVT.